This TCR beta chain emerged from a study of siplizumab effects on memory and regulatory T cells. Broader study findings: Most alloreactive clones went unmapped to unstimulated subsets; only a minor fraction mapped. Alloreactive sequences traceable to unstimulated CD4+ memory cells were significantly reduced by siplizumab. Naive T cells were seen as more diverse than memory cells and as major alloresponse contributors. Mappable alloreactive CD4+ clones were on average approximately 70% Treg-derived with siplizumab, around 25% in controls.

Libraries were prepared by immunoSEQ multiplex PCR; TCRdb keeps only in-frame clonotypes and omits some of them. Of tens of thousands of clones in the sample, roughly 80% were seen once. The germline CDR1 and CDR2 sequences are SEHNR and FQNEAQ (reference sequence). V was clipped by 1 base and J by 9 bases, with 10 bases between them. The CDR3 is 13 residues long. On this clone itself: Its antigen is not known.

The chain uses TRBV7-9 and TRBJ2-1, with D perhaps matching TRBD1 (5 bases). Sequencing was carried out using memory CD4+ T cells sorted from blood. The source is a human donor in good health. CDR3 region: CASSLVYGAEQFF. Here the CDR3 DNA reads TGTGCCAGCAGCTTAGTTTATGGGGCTGAGCAGTTCTTC.